This passage covers 5 T cell receptor beta chains from one sample sequenced in a study of cytomegalovirus exposure and HLA in healthy donors (dated by TCRdb to 2017 to 2019). The library was generated by the immunoSEQ multiplex PCR assay. A mixture of 60 forward primers for TCR Vbeta segments and 13 reverse primers for TCR Jbeta segments was used in the multiplex PCR. TCRdb retrieved this table from immuneACCESS and kept in-frame rearrangements only. Not all clones are present; in checked studies, unresolved V genes account for under half, and no reason is known for the remainder. The sample table holds fewer than 120,000 clones, of which approximately 80% were seen once. The ten most abundant clones make up roughly 2.9% of the sample. The sequenced sample consisted of PBMCs. The receptors come from a woman aged 55-69 years in good health and CMV-seropositive.

The chain is built from TRBV5-4 and TRBJ2-5; D is perhaps TRBD1 (5 bases). Trimming removed 5 bases from V and 5 bases from J, with 16 bases in between. This CDR3 is built from 14 residues. Germline assignment: CDR1 SGHNT and CDR2 YYREEE (reference sequence). Here the CDR3 reads CASSQAGSGETQYF. The CDR3 nucleotides read TGTGCCAGCAGTCAAGCAGGGTCAGGGGAGACCCAGTACTTC.

On this clone itself: A junction end diverges from the germline sequence, so it may reflect a read error. V gene TRBV28 combines with J gene TRBJ1-2; 8 nucleotides align to TRBD1. From germline, CDR1 is MDHEN and CDR2 SYDVKM. The CDR3 extends over 16 amino acids. In DNA form, the CDR3 reads TGTGCCAGCAGTTCGCAGGGGGCAGAGCTTAACTATGGCTGCACCTTC. Amino acid sequence: CASSSQGAELNYGCTF.

This clone was detected a few times. The V gene is TRBV7-9, the J gene TRBJ2-2, with 10 bases fitting TRBD1. The CDR3 consists of 16 residues. Germline V gene lookup returns CDR1 SEHNR and CDR2 FQNEAQ (reference sequence). V shed 5 bases, J shed 7 bases, and the junction held 10 bases outside the gene matches. In nucleotides, the CDR3 is TGTGCCAGCAGCCGCTCCGGGGGACAGGGGATCGGGGAGCTGTTTTTT. It encodes CASSRSGGQGIGELFF.

This sequence joins TRBV7-9 and TRBJ2-1; D possibly corresponds to TRBD2 (5 bases). The V and J ends lost 0 bases and 0 bases respectively, with 12 bases between them. This CDR3 comprises 17 residues. Germline V gene data show CDR1 as SEHNR and CDR2 as FQNEAQ (reference sequence). CDR3 residues: CASSLAWRRSSYNEQFF. In DNA form, the CDR3 reads TGTGCCAGCAGCTTAGCGTGGCGGAGGAGCTCCTACAATGAGCAGTTCTTC.

The V and J genes are TRBV19 and TRBJ1-2; 8 positions agree with TRBD1. V was clipped by 6 bases and J by 3 bases; unmatched bases: 12. The CDR3 totals 16 residues. Germline V lookup: CDR1 LNHDA, CDR2 SQIVND (reference sequence). CDR3 bases: TGTGCCAGTAGCCACGTAGGACAGGGTATGGACTATGGCTACACCTTC. It encodes CASSHVGQGMDYGYTF.